This TCR beta chain was sequenced during a study of blood T cell repertoires in COVID-19. On the study more broadly: PBMCs, B-cell-depleted T cells, or T cells provided the cDNA or gDNA that made up the material.

CDR3 length: 12 residues. Germline V gene data show CDR1 as ENHRY and CDR2 as SYGVKD. Trimming stripped 6 bases from V and 5 bases from J, with 5 bases between. Sequencing was performed with immunoSEQ multiplex PCR; in TCRdb, only in-frame clones are kept and a portion is missing. The top ten clones hold roughly 3.1% of a sample with roughly 260,000 clones, less than 85% of them seen once. The sequencing input was peripheral blood. This chain connects TRBV10-3 to TRBJ1-6, with D uncertain. The origin of this receptor is a woman aged 18-29 years with acute or convalescent COVID-19. DNA for the CDR3: TGTGCCATCAGGAGAGATAATTCACCCCTCCACTTT. Translated: CAIRRDNSPLHF.